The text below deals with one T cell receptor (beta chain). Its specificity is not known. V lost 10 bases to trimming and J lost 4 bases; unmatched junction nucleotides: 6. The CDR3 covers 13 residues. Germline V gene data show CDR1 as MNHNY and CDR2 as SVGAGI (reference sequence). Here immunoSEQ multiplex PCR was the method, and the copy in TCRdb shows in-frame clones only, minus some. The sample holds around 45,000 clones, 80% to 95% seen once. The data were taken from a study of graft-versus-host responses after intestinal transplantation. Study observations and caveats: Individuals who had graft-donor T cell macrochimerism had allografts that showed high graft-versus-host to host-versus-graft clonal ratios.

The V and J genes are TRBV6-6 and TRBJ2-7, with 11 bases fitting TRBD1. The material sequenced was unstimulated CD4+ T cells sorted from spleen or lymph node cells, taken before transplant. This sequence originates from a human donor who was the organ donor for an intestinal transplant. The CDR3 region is CATAGTGGYEQYF. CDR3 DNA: TGTGCCACGGCCGGGACAGGGGGGTACGAGCAGTACTTC.